A selection of T cell receptor beta chains follows, all from one sample in a study of T cells in Graves' hyperthyroidism and ophthalmopathy. TCRdb redid the calling of the multiplex PCR reads with MiXCR, one entry per CDR3 protein. The sample has 280,000 or so distinct CDR3 sequences, about 16% seen once. The specimen sequenced was blood. The source of these receptors is a woman aged 45-59 years with Graves' hyperthyroidism that later progressed to Graves' ophthalmopathy. Both conserved end residues are part of each CDR3. D genes are given only for firm matches. The size field is filled for only some rows; it gives once, few, many or a size class.

size: many
D: .
J: TRBJ2-7
V: TRBV12-3/TRBV12-4
CDR3: CASSPLGRSYEQYF
DNA: TGTGCCAGCAGCCCACTGGGAAGGTCCTACGAGCAGTACTTC

size: .
D: TRBD1
J: TRBJ1-5
V: TRBV20-1
CDR3: CSVTSDRGNQTQHF
DNA: TGCAGTGTCACCTCGGACAGGGGAAATCAGACCCAGCATTTT

size: .
D: .
J: TRBJ1-1
V: TRBV10-3
CDR3: CAIRGEGVTEAFF
DNA: TGTGCCATCAGAGGGGAGGGGGTCACTGAAGCTTTCTTT

size: .
D: .
J: TRBJ2-3
V: TRBV4-2
CDR3: CASSQIPPNTDTQYF
DNA: TGTGCCAGCAGCCAAATCCCACCTAACACAGATACGCAGTATTTT

size: .
D: .
J: TRBJ2-7
V: TRBV7-9
CDR3: CASSLAARVYEQYF
DNA: TGTGCCAGCAGCTTAGCCGCCAGGGTTTACGAGCAGTACTTC

size: .
D: .
J: TRBJ1-5
V: TRBV2
CDR3: CASTGDTNQPQHF
DNA: TGTGCCAGCACCGGGGACACCAATCAGCCCCAGCATTTT

size: few
D: .
J: TRBJ2-1
V: TRBV25-1
CDR3: CASSEGTLLRTANEQFF
DNA: TGTGCCAGCAGTGAAGGGACACTCCTCCGTACGGCCAATGAGCAGTTCTTC

size: many
D: .
J: TRBJ2-7
V: TRBV28
CDR3: CASSRTAYEQYF
DNA: TGTGCCAGCAGTCGCACCGCGTACGAGCAGTACTTC

size: many
D: .
J: TRBJ2-7
V: TRBV13
CDR3: CASSSPTVPYEQYF
DNA: TGTGCCAGCAGCTCGCCGACAGTTCCCTACGAGCAGTACTTC

size: many
D: TRBD1
J: TRBJ2-5
V: TRBV28
CDR3: CASRDRGSQYF
DNA: TGTGCCAGCCGGGACAGGGGTTCCCAGTACTTC

size: many
D: .
J: TRBJ2-5
V: TRBV3-1
CDR3: CASSQFALSSVGETQYF
DNA: TGTGCCAGCAGCCAATTTGCGCTCTCCTCGGTAGGGGAGACCCAGTACTTC

size: .
D: .
J: TRBJ1-5
V: TRBV4-1
CDR3: CASRAKIGGLNNQPQHF
DNA: TGCGCCAGCAGAGCCAAGATCGGCGGGCTTAACAATCAGCCCCAGCATTTT

size: many
D: .
J: TRBJ2-1
V: TRBV28
CDR3: CASSSTGSRGDEQFF
DNA: TGTGCCAGCAGTTCGACCGGGTCCCGAGGGGATGAGCAGTTCTTC

size: .
D: .
J: TRBJ2-6
V: TRBV6-1
CDR3: CASSEARGSGANVLTF
DNA: TGTGCCAGCAGTGAAGCAAGGGGCTCTGGGGCCAACGTCCTGACTTTC

size: .
D: .
J: TRBJ2-5
V: TRBV10-3
CDR3: CATSESLAGTQYF
DNA: TGTGCCACCAGTGAGTCTCTTGCAGGGACCCAGTACTTC

size: many
D: .
J: TRBJ2-7
V: TRBV28
CDR3: CASSLRVSYEQYF
DNA: TGTGCCAGCAGTTTGAGGGTTTCCTACGAGCAGTACTTC

size: many
D: TRBD2
J: TRBJ2-5
V: TRBV11-2
CDR3: CASSSLGLAGETQYF
DNA: TGTGCCAGCAGCTCCCTAGGACTAGCGGGAGAGACCCAGTACTTC

size: many
D: .
J: TRBJ2-7
V: TRBV5-1
CDR3: CASSLEDDEQYF
DNA: TGCGCCAGCAGCTTGGAAGACGACGAGCAGTACTTC

size: many
D: .
J: TRBJ2-7
V: TRBV7-3
CDR3: CASSAQGGHYEQYF
DNA: TGTGCCAGCAGCGCCCAGGGTGGACACTACGAGCAGTACTTC

size: few
D: TRBD1
J: TRBJ1-5
V: TRBV28
CDR3: CASSRGDSIYSNQPQHF
DNA: TGTGCCAGCAGCCGGGGGGACAGTATCTATAGCAATCAGCCCCAGCATTTT

size: .
D: .
J: TRBJ1-3
V: TRBV28
CDR3: CASSWLRPGNTIYF
DNA: TGTGCCAGCAGTTGGCTCCGGCCGGGAAACACCATATATTTT

size: many
D: .
J: TRBJ2-1
V: TRBV14
CDR3: CASSQDWGISSLSNEQFF
DNA: TGTGCCAGCAGCCAAGATTGGGGCATAAGTTCCCTTAGCAATGAGCAGTTCTTC

size: many
D: TRBD2
J: TRBJ2-7
V: TRBV29-1
CDR3: CSVRLAGVIEQYF
DNA: TGCAGCGTTCGACTAGCGGGAGTTATCGAGCAGTACTTC

size: few
D: TRBD1
J: TRBJ2-2
V: TRBV14
CDR3: CASSQDNDRVNTGELFF
DNA: TGTGCCAGCAGCCAAGATAATGACAGGGTGAACACCGGGGAGCTGTTTTTT

size: .
D: TRBD2
J: TRBJ2-5
V: TRBV9
CDR3: CASSISGGLTETQYF
DNA: TGTGCCAGTTCTATTTCGGGAGGGTTGACAGAGACCCAGTACTTC

size: few
D: .
J: TRBJ1-5
V: TRBV19
CDR3: CASVGLDRDQPQHF
DNA: TGTGCCAGTGTCGGTTTGGACAGAGATCAGCCCCAGCATTTT

size: many
D: .
J: TRBJ2-7
V: TRBV5-5
CDR3: CASSFGLASGEQYF
DNA: TGTGCCAGCAGCTTCGGGCTAGCTTCTGGGGAGCAGTACTTC

size: many
D: .
J: TRBJ2-2
V: TRBV6-1
CDR3: CASRRDTANTGELFF
DNA: TGTGCCAGCCGACGGGATACCGCGAACACCGGGGAGCTGTTTTTT

size: many
D: .
J: TRBJ2-1
V: TRBV5-1
CDR3: CASSLANEQFF
DNA: TGTGCCAGCAGTCTTGCGAATGAGCAGTTCTTC

size: .
D: TRBD1
J: TRBJ2-5
V: TRBV9
CDR3: CASSVEGQGPPHQETQYF
DNA: TGTGCCAGCAGCGTAGAGGGACAGGGGCCGCCCCACCAAGAGACCCAGTACTTC

size: .
D: .
J: TRBJ2-1
V: TRBV2
CDR3: CASSPRPGPNEQFF
DNA: TGTGCCAGCAGTCCTAGGCCAGGACCGAATGAGCAGTTCTTC

size: few
D: .
J: TRBJ2-7
V: TRBV6-1
CDR3: CASSSSDASDEQYF
DNA: .

size: many
D: .
J: TRBJ1-2
V: TRBV5-1
CDR3: CASSPDPTNYGYTF
DNA: TGCGCCAGCAGTCCGGACCCTACTAACTATGGCTACACCTTC

size: many
D: TRBD2
J: TRBJ2-7
V: TRBV2
CDR3: CASRGTSGWREQYF
DNA: TGTGCCAGCAGGGGGACTAGCGGGTGGCGCGAGCAGTACTTC

size: many
D: TRBD1
J: TRBJ1-6
V: TRBV2
CDR3: CASSVETGGTLHF
DNA: TGTGCCAGCAGTGTGGAGACAGGGGGGACCCTCCACTTT

size: .
D: .
J: TRBJ1-2
V: TRBV28
CDR3: CASSFQGHTYGYTF
DNA: TGTGCCAGCAGTTTCCAGGGTCATACCTATGGCTACACCTTC

size: many
D: TRBD1
J: TRBJ1-5
V: TRBV7-6
CDR3: CASSSGTGVQPQHF
DNA: TGTGCCAGCAGCTCCGGGACAGGGGTGCAGCCCCAGCATTTT

size: many
D: .
J: TRBJ2-1
V: TRBV5-1
CDR3: CASSLDPQNEQFF
DNA: TGCGCCAGCAGCTTGGATCCCCAGAATGAGCAGTTCTTC

size: .
D: .
J: TRBJ2-4
V: TRBV19
CDR3: CASSPIDRSKNIQYF
DNA: TGTGCCAGTAGCCCTATAGACAGGTCGAAAAACATTCAGTACTTC

size: .
D: TRBD1
J: TRBJ2-2
V: TRBV13
CDR3: CASSLVVGGIGELFF
DNA: TGTGCCAGCAGCTTAGTTGTAGGGGGCATCGGGGAGCTGTTTTTT

size: many
D: TRBD1
J: TRBJ1-5
V: TRBV20-1
CDR3: CSASNPGTGGDQPQHF
DNA: TGCAGTGCTAGCAATCCCGGGACAGGGGGCGATCAGCCCCAGCATTTT

size: few
D: TRBD2
J: TRBJ2-5
V: TRBV9
CDR3: CASSVEGEPSGSQTQYF
DNA: TGTGCCAGCAGCGTAGAGGGGGAGCCTAGCGGGAGTCAGACCCAGTACTTC

size: many
D: TRBD1
J: TRBJ2-1
V: TRBV7-9
CDR3: CASSLLYRGGYNEQFF
DNA: TGTGCCAGCAGCTTATTGTACAGGGGTGGCTACAATGAGCAGTTCTTC

size: many
D: .
J: TRBJ2-2
V: TRBV2
CDR3: CASSMGDANTGELFF
DNA: TGTGCCAGCAGCATGGGGGACGCGAACACCGGGGAGCTGTTTTTT

size: .
D: .
J: TRBJ1-5
V: TRBV6-1
CDR3: CASSEAGQPQHF
DNA: TGTGCCAGCAGTGAAGCGGGTCAGCCCCAGCATTTT

size: .
D: TRBD2
J: TRBJ2-5
V: TRBV5-1
CDR3: CASSFGGRVAQETQYF
DNA: TGCGCCAGCAGCTTCGGCGGGAGGGTCGCCCAAGAGACCCAGTACTTC